The entry below gives a single T cell receptor (beta chain) sequence along with its context. This clone was seen only a few times. Its specific antigen is unknown. There are no base qualities to consult, and no much larger clone falls within one base. Other DNA sequences within the sample encode an identical CDR3. The data are from a study of a mutant IDH1 vaccine in newly diagnosed glioma (dated by TCRdb to the early 2020s). About the investigation overall: Of the 30 or so patients who were treated, about 62% were male and about 40% were female, and the mean age was roughly 40 years. Before enrollment, most patients had been given radiochemotherapy with temozolomide as standard therapy, while the rest had received either radiotherapy alone or temozolomide alone. Peripheral blood samples were drawn at six visits, namely V03 (baseline), V05, V07, V10, V12 and V13. Longitudinal TCRB deep sequencing was done for 25 treated patients, wherever samples were available for exploratory analyses.

Overall results and qualifications from the work: Pseudoprogression appeared unrelated to alterations in the top peripheral T cell clonotypes detected by TCRB sequencing. Availability determined which PBMC samples were chosen for TCRB deep sequencing. The authors stated that sample limitations prevented analyses of patient blood samples from being reproduced. Vaccine-induced immune responses across multiple MHC alleles were detected in approximately 93% of patients.

According to the study, the label for this sample's time point signals: baseline, week 1 (first vaccination visit). The treatment or condition label, read with the paper, signifies: pre-vaccination baseline after standard-of-care therapy. The donors had newly diagnosed IDH1-mutant astrocytomas of WHO grade 3 or 4 that showed loss of nuclear ATRX. The samples were drawn from NOA16, a multicentre, single-arm, open-label phase I trial in Germany that tested a mutant IDH1 peptide vaccine in humans for the first time. For immunogenicity testing, the blood drawn at visit V03 was used as the baseline sample. Genomic DNA for TCRB sequencing was isolated from EDTA blood with the DNeasy Blood and Tissue Kit. V is cut back by 4 bases and J by 2 bases, with 0 bases in the junction unmatched. Reading the germline V gene gives CDR1 SNHLY and CDR2 FYNNEI. The CDR3 runs 14 amino acids, cysteine and phenylalanine included. Just CDR3 DNA is preserved here, 42 bases in frame from base 1.

The library was generated by the immunoSEQ multiplex PCR assay. Following the manufacturer's protocol, the hsTCRB Kit was used to amplify rearranged TCR beta chain sequences. TCRB libraries were sequenced on an Illumina MiSeq. In the authors' own workflow: The kit vendor's proprietary platform handled demultiplexing, trimming and gene mapping. TCRdb re-hosts the immuneACCESS table, in-frame sequences only. Its copies lack some clones; in the studies checked, an unresolved V gene accounts for under half of them, and the cause for the rest is not known. V and J calls and clone size are those listed in that table; D and trimming were worked out from the DNA. This sample has around 92,000 clones in its table, and 80% to 90% of those were observed once. Approximately 0.57% of the sample is taken by the ten largest.

Specimen: PBMCs, collected from a glioma patient treated with radiotherapy, temozolomide or both. The origin of this receptor is a woman aged 45-65 years with glioma. The rearranged segments are TRBV2 and TRBJ1-5; the central 9 bases match TRBD1. The DNA reads as follows: TGTGCCAGCAGTGGGACAGGGGGCAATCAGCCCCAGCATTTT. Translation gives CASSGTGGNQPQHF.